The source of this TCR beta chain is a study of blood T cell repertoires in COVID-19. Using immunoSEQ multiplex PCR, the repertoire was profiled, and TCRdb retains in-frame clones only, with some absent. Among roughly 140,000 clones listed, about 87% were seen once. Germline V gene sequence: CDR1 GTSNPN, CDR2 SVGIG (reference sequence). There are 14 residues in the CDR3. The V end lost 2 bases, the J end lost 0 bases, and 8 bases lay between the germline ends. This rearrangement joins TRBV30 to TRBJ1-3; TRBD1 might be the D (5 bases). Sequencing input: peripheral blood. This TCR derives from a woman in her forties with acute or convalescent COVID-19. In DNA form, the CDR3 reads TGTGCCTGGAGTTACGGGGGCTCTGGAAACACCATATATTTT. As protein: CAWSYGGSGNTIYF. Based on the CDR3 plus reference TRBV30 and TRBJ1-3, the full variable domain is SQTIHQWPATLVQPVGSPLSLECTVEGTSNPNLYWYRQAAGRGLQLLFYSVGIGQISSEVPQNLSASRPQDRQFILSSKKLLLSDSGFYLCAWSYGGSGNTIYFGEGSWLTVV.